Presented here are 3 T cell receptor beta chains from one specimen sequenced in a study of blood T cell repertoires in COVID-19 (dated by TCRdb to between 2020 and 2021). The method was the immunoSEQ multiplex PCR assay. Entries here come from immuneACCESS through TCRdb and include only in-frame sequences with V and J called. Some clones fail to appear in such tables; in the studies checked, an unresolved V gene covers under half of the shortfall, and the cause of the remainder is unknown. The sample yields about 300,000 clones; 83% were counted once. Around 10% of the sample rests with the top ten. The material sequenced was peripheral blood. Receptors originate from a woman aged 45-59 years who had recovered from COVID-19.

This CDR3 is CASSLGAGQPQHF. Here the CDR3 DNA reads TGTGCCAGCAGCTTAGGCGCAGGGCAGCCCCAGCATTTT. This chain connects TRBV7-9 to TRBJ1-5; tentatively, D is TRBD1 (5 bases). CDR3 size: 13 residues. Germline V gene lookup returns CDR1 SEHNR and CDR2 FQNEAQ (reference sequence). The ends were cut back, 1 base at V and 7 bases at J, with 8 bases in the middle.

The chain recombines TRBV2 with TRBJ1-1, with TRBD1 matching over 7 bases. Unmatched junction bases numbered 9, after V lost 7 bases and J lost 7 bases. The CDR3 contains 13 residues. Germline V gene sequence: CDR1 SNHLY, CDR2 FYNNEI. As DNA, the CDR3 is TGTGCCAGCACCGTGGACAGGCACGATGAAGCTTTCTTT. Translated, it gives CASTVDRHDEAFF. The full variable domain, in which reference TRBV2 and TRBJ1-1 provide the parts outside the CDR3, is EPEVTQTPSHQVTQMGQEVILRCVPISNHLYFYWYRQILGQKVEFLVSFYNNEISEKSEIFDDQFSVERPDGSNFTLKIRSTKLEDSAMYFCASTVDRHDEAFFGQGTRLTVV.

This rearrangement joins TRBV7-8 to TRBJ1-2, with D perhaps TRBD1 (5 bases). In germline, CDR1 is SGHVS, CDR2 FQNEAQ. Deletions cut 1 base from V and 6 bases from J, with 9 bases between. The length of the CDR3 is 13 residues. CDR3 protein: CASSLGTSNGYTF. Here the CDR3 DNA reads TGTGCCAGCAGCTTAGGGACATCAAATGGCTACACCTTC.